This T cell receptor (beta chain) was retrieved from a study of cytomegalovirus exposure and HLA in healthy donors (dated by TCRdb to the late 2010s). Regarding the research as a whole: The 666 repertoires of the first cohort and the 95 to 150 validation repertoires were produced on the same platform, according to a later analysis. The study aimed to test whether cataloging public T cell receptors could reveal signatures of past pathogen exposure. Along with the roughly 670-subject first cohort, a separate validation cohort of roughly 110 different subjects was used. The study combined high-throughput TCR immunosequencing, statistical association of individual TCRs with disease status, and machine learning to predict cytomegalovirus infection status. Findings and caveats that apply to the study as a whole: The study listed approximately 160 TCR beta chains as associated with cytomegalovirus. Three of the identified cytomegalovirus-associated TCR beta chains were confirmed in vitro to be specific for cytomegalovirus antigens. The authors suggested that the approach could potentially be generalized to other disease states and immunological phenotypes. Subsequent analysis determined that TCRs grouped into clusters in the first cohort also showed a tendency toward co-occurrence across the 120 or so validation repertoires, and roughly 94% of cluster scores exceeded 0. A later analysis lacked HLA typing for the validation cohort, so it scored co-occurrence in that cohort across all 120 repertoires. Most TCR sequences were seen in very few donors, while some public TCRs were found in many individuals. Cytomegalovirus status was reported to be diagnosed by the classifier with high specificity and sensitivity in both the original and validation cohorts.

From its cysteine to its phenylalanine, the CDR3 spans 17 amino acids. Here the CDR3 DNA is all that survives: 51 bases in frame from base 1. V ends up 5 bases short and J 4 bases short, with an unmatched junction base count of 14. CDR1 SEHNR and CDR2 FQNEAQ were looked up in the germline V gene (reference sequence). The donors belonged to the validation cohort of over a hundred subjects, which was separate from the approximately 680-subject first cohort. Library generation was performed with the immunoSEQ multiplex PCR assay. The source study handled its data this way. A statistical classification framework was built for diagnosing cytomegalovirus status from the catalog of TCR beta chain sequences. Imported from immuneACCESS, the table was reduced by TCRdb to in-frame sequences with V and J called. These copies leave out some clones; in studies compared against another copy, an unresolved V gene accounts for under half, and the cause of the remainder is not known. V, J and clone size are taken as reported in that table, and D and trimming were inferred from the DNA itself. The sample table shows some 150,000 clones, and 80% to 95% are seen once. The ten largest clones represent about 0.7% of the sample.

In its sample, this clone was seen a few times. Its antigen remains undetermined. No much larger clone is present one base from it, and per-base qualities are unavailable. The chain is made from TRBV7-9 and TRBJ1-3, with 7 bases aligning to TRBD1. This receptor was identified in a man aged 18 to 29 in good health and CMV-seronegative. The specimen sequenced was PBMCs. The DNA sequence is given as TGTGCCAGCAGCCAACCCAGGCTGACAGGGATCGGAAACACCATATATTTT. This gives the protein CASSQPRLTGIGNTIYF.